This TCR beta chain is drawn from a study of blood T cell repertoires in COVID-19. Study-level information: Samples representing acute and convalescent COVID-19 were sourced from the United States, Italy and Spain. Sample material is recorded as cDNA or gDNA derived from T cells, B-cell-depleted T cells, or PBMCs.

In the source study's methods: Counts of nucleated cells, estimated from reference gene primer amplification, were obtained. Data came from immunoSEQ multiplex PCR; TCRdb stores just in-frame clones and leaves some out. Clonal size and the V and J genes are those of that table, whereas D and trimming came from the DNA. The repertoire has tens of thousands of clones, roughly 90% of them found once; the top ten carry about 9.3%. Trimming took 3 bases from V and 3 from J, leaving 11 bases between them. The CDR3 totals 15 residues. CDR1 is MNHEY, CDR2 SMNVEV, per germline (reference sequence). This receptor was obtained from a man aged 55 to 69 with active COVID-19. V is TRBV27 and J is TRBJ2-2; D perhaps matches TRBD2 (6 bases). Sequencing was performed on peripheral blood. The CDR3 DNA follows: TGTGCCAGCAGTTTGAGCGGAGGGGACACCGGGGAGCTGTTTTTT. Translation: CASSLSGGDTGELFF.